This is a list of T cell receptor beta chains from one sample in a study of tumor-infiltrating lymphocytes in primary liver carcinoma. TCRdb re-called the multiplex PCR reads through MiXCR, storing one row per CDR3 protein. The sample includes around 32,000 distinct CDR3 sequences, 76% of them seen just once. The sequenced sample was liver tumor tissue from sampling region 5. Every receptor here comes from a man aged 35-49 years with primary liver carcinoma and hepatitis B virus infection. Each CDR3 is given with its conserved first and last residue. The order of the fields is D gene, V gene, J gene, clone size, CDR3 protein, CDR3 DNA. D genes are given only for firm matches. For some rows the clone size is stated as once, few or many, or as a class when expanded; others skip it.

.	TRBV6-1	TRBJ2-1	.	CACRLSINEQFF	TGTGCCTGCAGGCTGTCAATCAATGAGCAGTTCTTC
.	TRBV11-2	TRBJ2-3	.	CASNMLQVRTDTQYF	TGTGCCAGCAACATGCTACAGGTTCGGACAGATACGCAGTATTTT
TRBD1	TRBV10-3	TRBJ2-5	.	CAIGQGSESKYF	TGTGCCATAGGACAGGGGAGTGAGTCCAAGTACTTC
.	TRBV7-9	TRBJ1-2	few	CASNPEGRLSQYGYTF	TGTGCCAGCAATCCCGAGGGCAGGCTGTCCCAGTATGGCTACACTTTC
.	TRBV6-6	TRBJ1-2	.	CANSYSYRRYGYTF	TGTGCCAACAGTTACTCGTACAGGCGTTATGGCTACACCTTC
.	TRBV9	TRBJ2-1	.	CASSPSRWEQFF	TGTGCCAGCAGCCCATCCCGCTGGGAGCAGTTCTTC
.	TRBV6-5	TRBJ2-5	few	CASSWSLVAGDGETQYF	TGTGCCAGCAGTTGGTCCTTGGTAGCAGGAGACGGAGAGACCCAGTACTTC
.	TRBV9	TRBJ2-2	.	CASSVAGQRTGELFF	TGTGCCAGCAGCGTAGCAGGGCAGAGAACCGGGGAGCTGTTTTTT
.	TRBV4-1	TRBJ2-7	.	CTSNQDSALLYF	TGCACCAGCAACCAAGATAGCGCTCTCCTGTACTTC
.	TRBV7-2	TRBJ2-7	few	CASSSGPKLIYEQYF	TGTGCCAGCAGTAGCGGACCCAAACTGATCTACGAGCAGTACTTC
.	TRBV5-5	TRBJ2-3	.	CATRGTGTYTNTQYF	TGTGCCACCAGAGGGACCGGCACCTACACAAATACGCAGTATTTT
.	TRBV10-3	TRBJ2-7	.	CAIGEAGHEQYF	TGTGCCATCGGTGAAGCCGGGCATGAGCAATACTTC
TRBD1	TRBV27	TRBJ1-1	.	CASDRVPEGSEAFF	TGTGCCAGCGACAGGGTTCCGGAGGGGTCTGAAGCTTTCTTT
.	TRBV29-1	TRBJ2-1	.	CSARSRMSSYNEQFF	TGCAGCGCCAGAAGCAGAATGAGCTCCTACAATGAGCAGTTCTTC
TRBD1	TRBV5-1	TRBJ2-1	.	CASSGGQGGNEQFF	TGCGCCAGCAGCGGTGGACAGGGGGGTAATGAGCAGTTCTTC
.	TRBV10-2	TRBJ1-5	.	CANSEQPYRNQLQHF	TGCGCCAACAGTGAACAGCCCTATAGGAATCAGCTCCAGCATTTT
.	TRBV29-1	TRBJ2-2	.	CSAGRRDRENTGELFF	TGCAGCGCTGGTCGCCGGGATAGGGAAAACACCGGGGAGCTGTTCTTT
.	TRBV6-2/TRBV6-3	TRBJ2-5	.	CASGPSSEQGIQYF	TGTGCCAGCGGTCCCTCGAGCGAGCAGGGGATCCAGTACTTC
TRBD2	TRBV11-2	TRBJ2-3	.	CASSVPQLAGGTTSTDTQYF	TGTGCCAGCAGCGTTCCGCAACTAGCGGGAGGGACGACTAGCACAGATACGCAGTATTTT
TRBD1	TRBV11-2	TRBJ1-6	.	CASRLTGQGGSPLHF	TGTGCCAGCAGGCTAACCGGACAGGGCGGATCACCCCTCCACTTT
.	TRBV11-2	TRBJ2-7	few	CASSSSWLADYEQYF	TGTGCCAGCAGCTCGTCGTGGCTAGCAGACTACGAGCAGTACTTC
TRBD2	TRBV11-2	TRBJ2-1	.	CASTLELLAGMDEQFF	TGCGCCAGCACCTTAGAGCTCCTAGCGGGAATGGATGAGCAGTTCTTC
TRBD1	TRBV12-3/TRBV12-4	TRBJ2-7	.	CASSLGTGDTYEQYF	TGTGCTAGCAGTTTAGGGACAGGGGACACCTACGAGCAGTACTTC
.	TRBV4-1	TRBJ1-5	once	CASSQDPNLYRNQPQHF	TGCGCCAGCAGCCAAGATCCGAACCTTTATCGCAATCAGCCCCAGCATTTT
.	TRBV7-3	TRBJ2-2	once	CASSLSPANIGELFF	TGTGCCAGCAGCTTAAGTCCGGCTAACATCGGGGAACTGTTTTTT
.	TRBV10-2	TRBJ1-2	once	CASSEGLMSGGSRRLGYDYTF	TGCGCCAGCAGTGAGGGCTTAATGTCGGGGGGTAGCCGAAGATTGGGTTATGACTATACCTTC
TRBD1	TRBV6-6	TRBJ2-7	.	CSRSWDRDSEQYF	TGTTCCAGGAGTTGGGACAGGGACAGTGAGCAGTACTTC